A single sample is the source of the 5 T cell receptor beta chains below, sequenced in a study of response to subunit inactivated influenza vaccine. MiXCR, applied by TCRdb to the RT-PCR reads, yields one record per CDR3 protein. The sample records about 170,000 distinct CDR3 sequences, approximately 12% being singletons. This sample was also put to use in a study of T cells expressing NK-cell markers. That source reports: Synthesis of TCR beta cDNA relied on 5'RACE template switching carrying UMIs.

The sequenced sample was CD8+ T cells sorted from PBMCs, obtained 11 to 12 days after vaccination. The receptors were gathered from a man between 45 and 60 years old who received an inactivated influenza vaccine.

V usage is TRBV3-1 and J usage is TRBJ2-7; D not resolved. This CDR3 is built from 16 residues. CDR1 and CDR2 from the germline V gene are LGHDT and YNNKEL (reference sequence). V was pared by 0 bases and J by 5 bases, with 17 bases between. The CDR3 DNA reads TGTGCCAGCAGCCAAGATTTCAGTTGGGAATACAACGAGCAGTACTTC. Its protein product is CASSQDFSWEYNEQYF.

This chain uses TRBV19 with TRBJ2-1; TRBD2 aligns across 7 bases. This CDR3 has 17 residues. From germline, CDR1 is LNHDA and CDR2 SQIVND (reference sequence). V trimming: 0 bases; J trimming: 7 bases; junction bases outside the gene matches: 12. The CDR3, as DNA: TGTGCCAGTAGTATAGATCTATTTGAGGGAGGGCGAAATGAGCAGTTCTTC. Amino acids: CASSIDLFEGGRNEQFF.

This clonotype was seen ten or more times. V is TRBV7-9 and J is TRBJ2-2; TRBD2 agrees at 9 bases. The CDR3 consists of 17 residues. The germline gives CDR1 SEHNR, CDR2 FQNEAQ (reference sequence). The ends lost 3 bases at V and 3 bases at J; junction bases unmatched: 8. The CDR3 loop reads CASSFLAGGPHTGELFF. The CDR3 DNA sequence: TGTGCCAGCAGCTTCCTGGCGGGAGGGCCCCACACCGGGGAGCTGTTTTTT.

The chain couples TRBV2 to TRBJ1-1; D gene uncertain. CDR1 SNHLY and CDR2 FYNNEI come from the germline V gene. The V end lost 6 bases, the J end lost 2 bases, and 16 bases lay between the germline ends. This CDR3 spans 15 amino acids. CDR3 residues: CASRANRAVNTEAFF. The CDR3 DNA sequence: TGTGCCAGCAGGGCTAATAGGGCCGTAAACACTGAAGCTTTCTTT.

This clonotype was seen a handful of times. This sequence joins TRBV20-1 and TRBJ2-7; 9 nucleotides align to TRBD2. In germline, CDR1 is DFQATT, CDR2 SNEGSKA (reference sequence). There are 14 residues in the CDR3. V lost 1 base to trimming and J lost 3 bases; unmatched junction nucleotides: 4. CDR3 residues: CSARAPSGIYEQYF. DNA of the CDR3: TGCAGTGCTAGAGCGCCTAGCGGGATCTACGAGCAGTACTTC.